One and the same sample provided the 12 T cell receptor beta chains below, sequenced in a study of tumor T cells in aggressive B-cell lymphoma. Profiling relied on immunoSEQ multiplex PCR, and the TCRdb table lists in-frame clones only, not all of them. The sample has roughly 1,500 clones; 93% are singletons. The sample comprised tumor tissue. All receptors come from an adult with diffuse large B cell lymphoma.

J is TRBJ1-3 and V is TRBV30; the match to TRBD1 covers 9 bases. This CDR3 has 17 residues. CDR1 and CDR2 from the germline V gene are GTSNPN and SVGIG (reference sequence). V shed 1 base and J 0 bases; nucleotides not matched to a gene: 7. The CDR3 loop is CAWSAPGTGLSGNTIYF. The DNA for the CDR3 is TGTGCCTGGAGTGCACCAGGGACAGGGCTCTCTGGAAACACCATATATTTT.

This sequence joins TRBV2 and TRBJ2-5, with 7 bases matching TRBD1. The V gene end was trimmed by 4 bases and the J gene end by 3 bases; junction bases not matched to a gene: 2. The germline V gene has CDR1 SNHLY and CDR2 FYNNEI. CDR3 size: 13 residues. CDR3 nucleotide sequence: TGTGCCAGCAGTGTGGGACAGAAAGAGACCCAGTACTTC. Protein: CASSVGQKETQYF.

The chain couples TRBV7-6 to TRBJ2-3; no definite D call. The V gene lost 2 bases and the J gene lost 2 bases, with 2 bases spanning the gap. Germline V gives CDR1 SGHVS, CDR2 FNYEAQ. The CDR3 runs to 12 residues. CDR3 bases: TGTGCCAGCAGCTTATACACAGATACGCAGTATTTT. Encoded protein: CASSLYTDTQYF.

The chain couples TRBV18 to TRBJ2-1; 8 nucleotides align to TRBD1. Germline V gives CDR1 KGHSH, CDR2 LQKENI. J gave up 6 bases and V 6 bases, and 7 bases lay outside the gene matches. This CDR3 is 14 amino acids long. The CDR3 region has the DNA TGTGCCAGCTCCCGGACAGGGATCGGCAATGAGCAGTTCTTC. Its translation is CASSRTGIGNEQFF.

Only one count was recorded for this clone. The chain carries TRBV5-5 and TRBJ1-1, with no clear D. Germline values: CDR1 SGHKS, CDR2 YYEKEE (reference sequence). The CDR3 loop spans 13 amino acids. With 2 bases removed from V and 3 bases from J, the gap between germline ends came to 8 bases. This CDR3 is CASSLMRDTEAFF. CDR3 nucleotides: TGTGCCAGCAGCTTAATGAGGGACACTGAAGCTTTCTTT.

The DNA for the CDR3 is TGTGCCAGCAGTACCGGGGGGGTTCGTGGGTATGGCTACACCTTC. It encodes CASSTGGVRGYGYTF. The chain is built from TRBV6-5 and TRBJ1-2; D perhaps matches TRBD1 (5 bases). There are 15 residues in the CDR3. The V end was cut by 5 bases, the J end by 5 bases, with 18 bases between. CDR1 is MNHEY, CDR2 SVGAGI, per germline.

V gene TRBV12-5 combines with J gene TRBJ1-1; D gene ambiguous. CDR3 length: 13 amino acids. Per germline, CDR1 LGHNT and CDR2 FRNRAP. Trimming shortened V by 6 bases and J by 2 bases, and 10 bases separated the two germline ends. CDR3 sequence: CASGEDLNTEAFF. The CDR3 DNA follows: TGTGCTAGTGGAGAGGATTTAAACACTGAAGCTTTCTTT.

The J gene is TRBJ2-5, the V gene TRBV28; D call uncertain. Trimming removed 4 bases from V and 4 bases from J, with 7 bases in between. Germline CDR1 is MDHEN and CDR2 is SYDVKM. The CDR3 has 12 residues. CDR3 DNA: TGTGCCAGCAGTTGGGCCCCAGAGACCCAGTACTTC. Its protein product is CASSWAPETQYF.

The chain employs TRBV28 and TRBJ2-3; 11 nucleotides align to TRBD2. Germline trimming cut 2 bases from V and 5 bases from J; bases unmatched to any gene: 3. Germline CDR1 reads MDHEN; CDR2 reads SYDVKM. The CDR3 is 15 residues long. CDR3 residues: CASSLASGGQDTQYF. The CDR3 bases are TGTGCCAGCAGTTTAGCTAGCGGGGGGCAAGATACGCAGTATTTT.

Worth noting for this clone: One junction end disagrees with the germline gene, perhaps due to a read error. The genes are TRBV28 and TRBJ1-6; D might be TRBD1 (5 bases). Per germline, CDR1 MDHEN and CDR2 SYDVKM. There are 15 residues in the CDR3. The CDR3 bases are TGTGCGAGCAGTTTTGGCAGGGCGTTAAGGTCACCCCTCCACTTT. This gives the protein CASSFGRALRSPLHF.

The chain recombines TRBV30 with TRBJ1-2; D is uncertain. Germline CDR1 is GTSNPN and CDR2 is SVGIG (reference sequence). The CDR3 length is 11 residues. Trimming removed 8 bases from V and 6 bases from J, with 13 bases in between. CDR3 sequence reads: CAGGRGDGYTF. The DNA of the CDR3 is TGTGCCGGAGGGCGGGGTGATGGCTACACCTTC.

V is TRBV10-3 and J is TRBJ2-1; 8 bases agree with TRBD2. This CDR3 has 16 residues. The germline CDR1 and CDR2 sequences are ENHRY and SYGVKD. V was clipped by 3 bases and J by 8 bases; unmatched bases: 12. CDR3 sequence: CAISDLSGGSLYEQFF. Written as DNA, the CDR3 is TGTGCCATCAGTGACCTAAGCGGGGGCTCCCTCTATGAGCAGTTCTTC.